This T cell receptor beta chain was documented in a study of cytomegalovirus exposure and HLA in healthy donors. Primers: 60 Vbeta forward and 13 Jbeta reverse. Data came from immunoSEQ multiplex PCR; TCRdb stores just in-frame clones and leaves some out. This table holds 100,000 or so clones, 75% to 80% found once. The CDR3 totals 11 residues. V gave up 3 bases and J gave up 9 bases, with 6 bases separating them. CDR1 and CDR2 (germline): MDHEN, SYDVKM. The chain combines TRBV28 with TRBJ2-1; D is uncertain. The sample was PBMCs. The sequence was collected from a woman in her thirties or forties in good health and CMV-seropositive. The CDR3 DNA reads TGTGCCAGCAGTTTCCTAGGTGAGCAGTTCTTC. Protein product: CASSFLGEQFF.